The 9 T cell receptor beta chains presented below share a single source sample, sequenced in a study of PD-L1 blockade in urothelial cancer (dated by TCRdb to about 2017). Per the publication, the time point label means: pretreatment peripheral blood. Library generation was performed with the immunoSEQ multiplex PCR assay. The clones in this table, taken by TCRdb from immuneACCESS, are in-frame only. Not every clone is retained; where verified, under half of the shortfall comes from an unresolved V gene, and the cause of the rest is unknown. For this sample the table gives about 55,000 clones, of which 75% to 90% were detected only once. The top ten hold 1% to 1.5% of the sample. Sequencing was performed on PBMCs, taken around atezolizumab (anti-PD-L1) treatment. These receptors were obtained from a man aged 45 to 65 with urothelial cancer.

The CDR3 sequence: CASSQGPGLTGNTIYF. DNA for the CDR3: TGCGCCAGCAGCCAAGGGCCAGGCTTAACTGGAAACACCATATATTTT. V gene TRBV4-1 combines with J gene TRBJ1-3; D is ambiguous. The CDR3 extends over 16 amino acids. Germline V lookup: CDR1 MGHRA, CDR2 YSYEKL. V gave up 1 base and J gave up 2 bases, with 12 bases separating them.

The chain is built from TRBV6-6 and TRBJ2-1; 7 positions match TRBD2. The CDR3 runs 15 residues. CDR1 is MNHNY and CDR2 is SVGAGI in the germline V gene (reference sequence). V lost 7 bases to trimming and J lost 8 bases; unmatched junction nucleotides: 14. CDR3 amino acids: CASTREGRGFDEQFF. The CDR3 region has the DNA TGTGCCAGCACTAGGGAGGGCCGGGGGTTTGATGAGCAGTTCTTC.

The genes are TRBV7-9 and TRBJ2-7, with TRBD1 matching 10 bases. Per the germline V gene, CDR1 is SEHNR and CDR2 is FQNEAQ (reference sequence). V trimming: 5 bases; J trimming: 2 bases; junction bases outside the gene matches: 6. This CDR3 spans 15 amino acids. CDR3 nucleotides: TGTGCCAGCAGCCACCGACAGGGGGCCACCTACGAGCAGTACTTC. Amino acids: CASSHRQGATYEQYF.

The chain uses TRBV10-2 and TRBJ2-1; 8 nucleotides match TRBD2. This CDR3 is 16 amino acids long. The V gene end was trimmed by 4 bases and the J gene end by 0 bases; junction bases not matched to a gene: 5. The germline V gene has CDR1 WSHSY and CDR2 SAAADI. The CDR3 is CASSVPGTSSYNEQFF. DNA of the CDR3: TGCGCCAGCAGTGTACCCGGGACTAGCTCCTACAATGAGCAGTTCTTC.

The chain recombines TRBV4-3 with TRBJ2-3; maybe TRBD2 (6 bases). CDR1 is LGHNA, CDR2 YSLEER, per germline. The CDR3 has 16 residues. The germline V and J ends were trimmed by 1 base and 6 bases, with 17 bases remaining between them. The CDR3 sequence is CASSQGSGRGDDTQYF. CDR3 bases: TGCGCCAGCAGCCAAGGGAGCGGGCGGGGTGACGATACGCAGTATTTT.

CDR3 residues: CASSPGLAGGGSGANVLTF. The CDR3 nucleotides read TGTGCCAGCAGCCCGGGACTAGCGGGAGGGGGCTCTGGGGCCAACGTCCTGACTTTC. This chain uses TRBV5-4 with TRBJ2-6; the match to TRBD2 covers 16 bases. V lost 4 bases, J lost 0 bases, and 4 bases stayed unmatched. The CDR3 runs 19 residues. Per the germline V gene, CDR1 is SGHNT and CDR2 is YYREEE (reference sequence).

This clone was picked up a small number of times. J is TRBJ2-2 and V is TRBV5-4, with TRBD1 matching over 7 bases. Germline V gene data show CDR1 as SGHNT and CDR2 as YYREEE (reference sequence). V gave up 5 bases and J gave up 3 bases; unmatched junction bases: 7. The CDR3 is 15 residues long. CDR3: CASRPGQRHTGELFF. CDR3 sequence (DNA): TGTGCCAGCAGACCGGGACAGAGACACACCGGGGAGCTGTTTTTT.

The CDR3 bases are TGTGCCAGTAGTATAGCACTACTAGGGGAGCAGTACTTC. Encoded protein: CASSIALLGEQYF. This chain links TRBV19 with TRBJ2-7, with a weak D call TRBD2 (5 bases). This CDR3 contains 13 residues. Germline CDR1 is LNHDA and CDR2 is SQIVND (reference sequence). Trimming cost V 1 base and J 7 bases, with 11 bases left between them.

There are a few counts of this clone. This chain connects TRBV28 to TRBJ1-1, with a weak D call TRBD1 (5 bases). V was clipped by 6 bases and J by 11 bases, with 10 bases between them. The CDR3 runs 10 residues. Germline V lookup: CDR1 MDHEN, CDR2 SYDVKM. The CDR3 region has the DNA TGTGCCAGCAGGGCAGGGAGGGCTTTCTTT. Residues: CASRAGRAFF.